This TCR beta chain came from a study of T cells in localized non-small cell lung cancer. Germline CDR1 and CDR2: SGHTA and FQGTGA. This CDR3 contains 15 residues. V gave up 4 bases and J gave up 9 bases; unmatched junction bases: 5. General study results and limits: Uninvolved neighboring lung showed the greatest T cell clonality, exceeding tumor.

Generated by immunoSEQ multiplex PCR, the TCRdb table keeps only in-frame clones and is missing some. Of about 72,000 clones detected, 84% appear once; the ten largest clones hold 1.3%. As for this clone: Its antigen is as yet unknown.

The J gene is TRBJ2-1, the V gene TRBV7-3, with 14 nucleotides matching TRBD2. Sequences were derived from peripheral blood, sampled before any cancer treatment. The TCR sequence derives from a female donor of 60 years or more with stage I lung adenocarcinoma. CDR3 residues: CASSWTSGGPGEQFF. The CDR3 DNA follows: TGTGCCAGCAGCTGGACTAGCGGGGGGCCGGGTGAGCAGTTCTTC.